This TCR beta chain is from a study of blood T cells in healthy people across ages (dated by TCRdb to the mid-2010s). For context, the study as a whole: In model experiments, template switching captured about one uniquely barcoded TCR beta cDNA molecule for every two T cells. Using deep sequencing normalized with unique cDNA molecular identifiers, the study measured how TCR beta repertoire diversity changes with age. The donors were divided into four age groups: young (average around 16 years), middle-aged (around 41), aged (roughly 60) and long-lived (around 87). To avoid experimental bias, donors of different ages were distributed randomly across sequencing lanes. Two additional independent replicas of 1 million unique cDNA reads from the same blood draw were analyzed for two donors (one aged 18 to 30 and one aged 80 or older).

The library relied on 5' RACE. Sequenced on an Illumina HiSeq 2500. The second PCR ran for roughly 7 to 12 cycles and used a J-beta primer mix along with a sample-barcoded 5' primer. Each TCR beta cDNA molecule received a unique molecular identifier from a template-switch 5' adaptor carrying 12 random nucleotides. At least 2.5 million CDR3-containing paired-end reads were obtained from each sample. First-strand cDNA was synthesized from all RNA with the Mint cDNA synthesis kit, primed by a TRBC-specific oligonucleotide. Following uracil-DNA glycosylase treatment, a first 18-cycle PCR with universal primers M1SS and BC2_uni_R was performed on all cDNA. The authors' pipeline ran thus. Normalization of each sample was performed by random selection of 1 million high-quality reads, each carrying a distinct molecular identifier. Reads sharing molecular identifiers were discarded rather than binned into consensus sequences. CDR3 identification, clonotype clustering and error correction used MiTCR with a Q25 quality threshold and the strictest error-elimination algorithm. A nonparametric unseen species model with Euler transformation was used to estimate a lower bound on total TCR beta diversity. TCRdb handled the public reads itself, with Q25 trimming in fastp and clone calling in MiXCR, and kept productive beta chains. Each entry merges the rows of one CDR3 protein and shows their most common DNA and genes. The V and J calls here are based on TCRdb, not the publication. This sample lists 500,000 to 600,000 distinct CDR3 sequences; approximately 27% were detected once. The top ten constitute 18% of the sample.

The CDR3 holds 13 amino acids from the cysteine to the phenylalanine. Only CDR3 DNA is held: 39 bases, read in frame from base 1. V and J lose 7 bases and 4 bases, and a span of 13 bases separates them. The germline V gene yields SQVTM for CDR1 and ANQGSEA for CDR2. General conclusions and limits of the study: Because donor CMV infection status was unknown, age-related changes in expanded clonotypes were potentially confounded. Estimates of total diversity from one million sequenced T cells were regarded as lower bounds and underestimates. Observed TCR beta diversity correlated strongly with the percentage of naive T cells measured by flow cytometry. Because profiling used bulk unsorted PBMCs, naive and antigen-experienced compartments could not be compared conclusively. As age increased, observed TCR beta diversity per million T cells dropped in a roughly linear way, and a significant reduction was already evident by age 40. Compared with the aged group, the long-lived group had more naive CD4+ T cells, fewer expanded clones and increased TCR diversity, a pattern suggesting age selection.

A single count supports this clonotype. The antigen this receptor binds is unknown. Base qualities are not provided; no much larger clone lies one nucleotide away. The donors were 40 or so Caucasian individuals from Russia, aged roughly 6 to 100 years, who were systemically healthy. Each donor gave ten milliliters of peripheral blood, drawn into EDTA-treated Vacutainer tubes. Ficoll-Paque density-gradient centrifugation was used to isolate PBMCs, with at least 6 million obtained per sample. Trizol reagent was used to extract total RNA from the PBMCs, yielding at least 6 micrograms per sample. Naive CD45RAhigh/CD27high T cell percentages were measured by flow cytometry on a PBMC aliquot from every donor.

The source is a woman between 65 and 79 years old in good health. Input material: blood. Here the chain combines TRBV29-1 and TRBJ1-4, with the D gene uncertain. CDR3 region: CSAPAVDNEKLFF. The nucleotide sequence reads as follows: TGCAGCGCCCCGGCGGTGGATAATGAAAAACTGTTTTTT.